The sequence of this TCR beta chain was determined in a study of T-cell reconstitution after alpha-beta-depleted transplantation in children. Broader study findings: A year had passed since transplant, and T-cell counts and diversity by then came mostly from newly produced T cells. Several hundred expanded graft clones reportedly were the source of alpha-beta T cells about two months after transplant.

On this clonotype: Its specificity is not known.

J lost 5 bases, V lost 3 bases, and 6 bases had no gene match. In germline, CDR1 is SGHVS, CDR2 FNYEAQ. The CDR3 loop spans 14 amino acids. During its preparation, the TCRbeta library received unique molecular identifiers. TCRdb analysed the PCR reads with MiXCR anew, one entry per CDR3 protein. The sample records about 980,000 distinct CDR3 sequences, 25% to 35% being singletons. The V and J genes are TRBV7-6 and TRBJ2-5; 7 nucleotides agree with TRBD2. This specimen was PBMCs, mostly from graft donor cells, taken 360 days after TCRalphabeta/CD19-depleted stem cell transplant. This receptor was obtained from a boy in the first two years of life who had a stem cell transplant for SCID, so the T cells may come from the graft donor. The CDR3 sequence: CASSFSGGVETQYF. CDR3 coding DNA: TGTGCCAGCAGCTTTAGTGGGGGGGTGGAGACCCAGTACTTC.